One sample yielded the 27 T cell receptor beta chains listed below, sequenced in a study of blood T cell repertoires in COVID-19. Assay: immunoSEQ multiplex PCR; the TCRdb copy retains only in-frame clones and omits some. The sample lists about 120,000 clones, approximately 87% occurring once. Material for sequencing was peripheral blood. Receptors were obtained from a man younger than 45 with acute or convalescent COVID-19.

The J gene is TRBJ2-7, the V gene TRBV7-2; TRBD2 agrees at 8 bases. This CDR3 has 15 amino acids. Trimming cost V 1 base and J 2 bases; bases outside gene matches: 4. Germline lookup yields CDR1 SGHTA and CDR2 FQGNSA. The chain's CDR3 is CASSLDTSGTYEQYF. The DNA for the CDR3 is TGTGCCAGCAGCTTAGACACTAGCGGAACCTACGAGCAGTACTTC.

This clone was counted once. The gene calls are TRBV11-3 and TRBJ2-5; D might be TRBD2 (5 bases). Germline CDR1 is SGHNT and CDR2 is YENEEA. This CDR3 region has 15 residues. V lost 5 bases, J lost 0 bases, and 13 bases lay in between. Here the CDR3 DNA reads TGTGCCAGCAGCCCAGGCGGGCGGGACCAAGAGACCCAGTACTTC. It specifies CASSPGGRDQETQYF.

This rearrangement joins TRBV3-1 (or the pseudogene TRBV3-2) to TRBJ2-1; 11 nucleotides agree with TRBD2. J lost 7 bases, V lost 5 bases, and 7 bases had no gene match. CDR1 LGHDT and CDR2 YNNKEL come from the germline V gene (reference sequence). This CDR3 contains 15 residues. CDR3 in DNA: TGTGCCAGCAGCTATAGCGGGAGGGTCAGGAATGAGCAGTTCTTC. It specifies CASSYSGRVRNEQFF.

The J gene is TRBJ2-1, the V gene TRBV7-6; D is unclear. From germline, CDR1 is SGHVS and CDR2 FNYEAQ. Trimming removed 5 bases from V and 2 bases from J, with 16 bases in between. The CDR3 covers 16 residues. The CDR3 sequence is CASSPFNPAAYNEQFF. The CDR3 DNA sequence: TGTGCCAGCAGCCCATTTAATCCTGCGGCCTACAATGAGCAGTTCTTC.

This chain's CDR3 is CAIPGLPPINTEAFF. As DNA, the CDR3 is TGTGCCATCCCAGGACTCCCGCCAATTAACACTGAAGCTTTCTTT. This chain connects TRBV7-5 to TRBJ1-1. TRBV7-5 is termed a pseudogene. The CDR3 loop spans 15 amino acids.

In DNA, the CDR3 is TGTGCCTGGAGTGCATATTTTAGATGGGCGGACAGCTTCTATGGCTACACCTTC. It translates to CAWSAYFRWADSFYGYTF. V gene TRBV30 combines with J gene TRBJ1-2; D may be TRBD1 (6 bases). CDR3 length: 18 residues. CDR1 GTSNPN and CDR2 SVGIG come from the germline V gene (reference sequence). The V end was cut by 1 base, the J end by 4 bases, with 25 bases between.

This clone was observed a single time. J is TRBJ2-3 and V is TRBV4-2; the match to TRBD2 covers 9 bases. The CDR3 loop spans 16 amino acids. After removal of 0 bases from V and 1 base from J, the junction contained 2 bases not matched to a gene. In germline, CDR1 is LGHNA, CDR2 YNFKEQ. In DNA form, the CDR3 reads TGTGCCAGCAGCCAAGAGTTAGCGGGGGGCACAGATACGCAGTATTTT. It encodes CASSQELAGGTDTQYF.

This clone was detected once. The chain links TRBV6-4 to TRBJ2-7, with 8 positions matching TRBD1. The CDR3 runs to 13 residues. Germline V gene data show CDR1 as MRHNA and CDR2 as SNTAGT. V lost 5 bases, J lost 5 bases, and 5 bases stayed unmatched. CDR3 loop: CASSPQGGNEQYV. The CDR3, as DNA: TGTGCCAGCAGTCCACAGGGGGGAAACGAGCAGTACGTC.

The J gene is TRBJ2-7, the V gene TRBV10-2; D is unresolved. In germline, CDR1 is WSHSY, CDR2 SAAADI. This CDR3 is 13 amino acids long. Trimming took off 3 bases at V and 1 base at J, with 7 bases between the two ends. Here the CDR3 DNA reads TGCGCCAGCAGTGATAACAGATCCTACGAGCAGTACGTC. Amino acids: CASSDNRSYEQYV.

This clone came up a few times. This rearrangement joins TRBV5-6 to TRBJ2-1, with 7 nucleotides matching TRBD2. V was pared by 0 bases and J by 7 bases, with 10 bases of the junction left unmatched. CDR1 is SGHDT and CDR2 is YYEEEE in the germline V gene. The CDR3 is 16 residues long. CDR3 sequence: CASSLDSGLGMNEQFF. The CDR3 nucleotides are TGTGCCAGCAGCTTGGACTCCGGACTAGGAATGAATGAGCAGTTCTTC.

The chain combines TRBV5-4 with TRBJ1-5; no reliable D call. Germline assignment: CDR1 SGHNT and CDR2 YYREEE (reference sequence). This CDR3 region has 13 residues. Trimming stripped 2 bases from V and 13 bases from J, with 16 bases between. The CDR3 loop reads CASSLNPSREQHF. CDR3 sequence (DNA): TGTGCCAGCAGCTTAAATCCTAGCCGGGAACAGCATTTT.

This chain connects TRBV5-4 to TRBJ1-5, with a tentative D call TRBD1 (5 bases). The CDR3 is made up of 14 amino acids. Trimming cost V 3 bases and J 4 bases, with 11 bases left between them. Per germline, CDR1 SGHNT and CDR2 YYREEE (reference sequence). CDR3 DNA: TGTGCCAGCAGCTCAGGGTTACGAAATCAGCCCCAGCATTTT. Translation gives CASSSGLRNQPQHF.

The chain is built from TRBV3-1 (or the pseudogene TRBV3-2) and TRBJ2-1; the match to TRBD2 covers 12 bases. Per germline, CDR1 LGHDT and CDR2 YNNKEL (reference sequence). The CDR3 is made up of 15 amino acids. V lost 8 bases, J lost 8 bases, and 10 bases stayed unmatched. CDR3 residues: CASVSGLAGGDEQFF. The CDR3 nucleotides are TGTGCCAGCGTCTCGGGACTAGCGGGTGGCGATGAGCAGTTCTTC.

The rearrangement joins TRBV23-1 to TRBJ1-4; D may be TRBD1 (6 bases). TRBV23-1 is an open reading frame whose function is uncertain. V was pared by 7 bases and J by 7 bases, with 13 bases between. CDR3 length: 13 amino acids. As DNA, the CDR3 is TGCGCCAGCACTCGGGGGGGCAGTGAAAAACTGTTTTTT. Amino acids: CASTRGGSEKLFF.

V usage is TRBV7-3 and J usage is TRBJ1-2, with 8 bases lining up with TRBD1. CDR1 SGHTA and CDR2 FQGTGA come from the germline V gene. After removal of 3 bases from V and 5 bases from J, the junction contained 11 bases not matched to a gene. The CDR3 covers 16 residues. The CDR3 coding sequence is TGTGCCAGCAGCTTCTTACCGGGACAGGACCCATATGGCTACACCTTC. Amino acids: CASSFLPGQDPYGYTF.

The chain links TRBV7-3 to TRBJ2-2, with D perhaps matching TRBD1 (6 bases). This CDR3 has 14 amino acids. Trimming stripped 5 bases from V and 2 bases from J, with 9 bases between. The germline gives CDR1 SGHTA, CDR2 FQGTGA. In DNA, the CDR3 is TGTGCCAGCAGCCCGGACAGAAACACCGGGGAGCTGTTTTTT. Translating gives CASSPDRNTGELFF. The full variable domain, with the rest looked up from reference TRBV7-3 and TRBJ2-2, is GAGVSQTPSNKVTEKGKYVELRCDPISGHTALYWYRQSLGQGPEFLIYFQGTGAADDSGLPNDRFFAVRPEGSVSTLKIQRTERGDSAVYLCASSPDRNTGELFFGEGSRLTVL.

The rearrangement uses TRBV27 and TRBJ2-7; tentatively, D is TRBD2 (7 bases). Germline V gives CDR1 MNHEY, CDR2 SMNVEV (reference sequence). Trimming stripped 1 base from V and 2 bases from J, with 9 bases between. The length of the CDR3 is 14 residues. The CDR3 spells CASSLWGGPYEQYF. CDR3 nucleotides: TGTGCCAGCAGTTTATGGGGGGGGCCCTACGAGCAGTACTTC.

The V and J genes are TRBV9 and TRBJ2-2; tentative D call: TRBD2 (6 bases). The V gene's germline CDR1 is SGDLS and CDR2 YYNGEE. The CDR3 runs 17 residues. V was cut by 1 base and J by 6 bases, with 19 bases left in between. CDR3 protein: CASSVTSGWTRPGELFF. CDR3 DNA sequence: TGTGCCAGCAGCGTAACCAGCGGGTGGACAAGACCCGGGGAGCTGTTTTTT.

In the case of this clone: The same CDR3 is also encoded by other DNA sequences in this sample. The chain recombines TRBV12-3 or TRBV12-4 with TRBJ2-5; 7 positions match TRBD1. The CDR3 totals 13 residues. J lost 4 bases, V lost 6 bases, and 5 bases had no gene match. The CDR3 coding sequence is TGTGCCAGCAGCCTCAACAGGGGAGAGACCCAGTACTTC. Translation gives CASSLNRGETQYF.

V and J are TRBV29-1 and TRBJ1-1, with 10 bases identical to TRBD1. This CDR3 region has 13 residues. J was trimmed by 6 bases and V by 3 bases; bases with no gene match: 4. Germline CDR1 is SQVTM and CDR2 is ANQGSEA. CDR3 nucleotide sequence: TGCAGCGTTGAGAGGACAGGGGGGGCTGAAGCTTTCTTT. Its translation is CSVERTGGAEAFF.

The DNA of the CDR3 is TGTGCCAGCCATAGCAGGAGGACGGGCAGGTACAATGAGCAGTTCTTC. The encoded protein is CASHSRRTGRYNEQFF. The gene calls are TRBV27 and TRBJ2-1, with D maybe TRBD2 (5 bases). Germline V gene data show CDR1 as MNHEY and CDR2 as SMNVEV (reference sequence). CDR3 length: 16 amino acids. The germline V and J ends were trimmed by 8 bases and 4 bases, with 21 bases remaining between them.

This clone was detected only once. This chain connects TRBV4-1 to TRBJ2-2, with D possibly TRBD2 on 5 matching bases. CDR1 and CDR2 (germline): MGHRA, YSYEKL. The CDR3 totals 13 residues. V lost 3 bases to trimming and J lost 6 bases, with 8 bases between them. This CDR3 is CASSQRVSGELFF. The CDR3 region has the DNA TGCGCCAGCAGCCAGAGGGTATCCGGGGAGCTGTTTTTT.

There are a few counts of this clone. The chain carries TRBV5-8 and TRBJ2-7; perhaps TRBD1 as D (6 bases). Trimming removed 1 base at V and 1 base at J, with 12 bases between. The CDR3 consists of 15 residues. Germline V CDR1 and CDR2: SGHTS, YDEGEE. CDR3: CASSLHRVRSYEQYF. The CDR3 region has the DNA TGTGCCAGCAGCTTGCACAGGGTTCGTTCCTACGAGCAGTACTTC.

J is TRBJ2-3 and V is TRBV5-4; possibly TRBD1 for D (5 bases). Looked up from germline, CDR1 is SGHNT and CDR2 is YYREEE (reference sequence). This CDR3 is built from 15 residues. V lost 4 bases to trimming and J lost 2 bases, with 14 bases between them. This CDR3 reads CASSTIKGFTDTQYF. The DNA of the CDR3 is TGTGCCAGCAGCACCATTAAGGGGTTCACAGATACGCAGTATTTT. The full variable domain, with the rest looked up from reference TRBV5-4 and TRBJ2-3, is ETGVTQSPTHLIKTRGQQVTLRCSSQSGHNTVSWYQQALGQGPQFIFQYYREEENGRGNFPPRFSGLQFPNYSSELNVNALELDDSALYLCASSTIKGFTDTQYFGPGTRLTVL.

The V gene is TRBV19, the J gene TRBJ2-7, with 10 bases aligning to TRBD2. Looked up from germline, CDR1 is LNHDA and CDR2 is SQIVND (reference sequence). Trimming removed 6 bases from V and 6 bases from J; junction bases left unmatched: 2. The CDR3 has 12 residues. CDR3 nucleotides: TGTGCCAGTAGGAGGACTAGCGGCGAGCAGTACGTC. Amino acid sequence: CASRRTSGEQYV.

This chain joins TRBV28 and TRBJ2-5, with 8 bases identical to TRBD2. The CDR3 is 15 residues long. Unmatched junction bases numbered 13, after V lost 8 bases and J lost 5 bases. Per the germline V gene, CDR1 is MDHEN and CDR2 is SYDVKM. DNA for the CDR3: TGTGCCAGCGAAGGAGTACTAGCGGTCCGGGAGACCCAGTACTTC. Amino acid sequence: CASEGVLAVRETQYF.

With respect to this clone: Other DNA sequences in this specimen translate into the identical CDR3. V and J are TRBV20-1 and TRBJ1-2; maybe TRBD1 (5 bases). The CDR3 covers 10 residues. Germline-derived CDR1 and CDR2 are DFQATT and SNEGSKA (reference sequence). Trimming cost V 3 bases and J 6 bases, with 5 bases left between them. The CDR3 region is CSARTDGYTF. DNA of the CDR3: TGCAGTGCTAGGACAGATGGCTACACCTTC.